A single sample gave rise to the 9 T cell receptor beta chains below, sequenced in a study of shared clonotypes between healthy human individuals. Method: immunoSEQ multiplex PCR; TCRdb's copy keeps in-frame clones and lacks some. This repertoire shows around 1.9 million clones, 93% found once; its top ten account for more than 1.5%. Only CD45RO-negative cells positively selected for CCR7 counted as naive CD8 cells, so terminally differentiated effector memory CD45RA+ cells were excluded. The sample was naive CD8+ T cells from PBMCs. The origin of the receptors is a man between 18 and 29 years old in good health. Some clones in this sample may be carry-over from other donors' samples.

For this clone: At the DNA level, this CDR3 is encoded by other sequences in the same sample as well. The chain uses TRBV6-6 and TRBJ2-1; the match to TRBD1 covers 7 bases. With V trimmed by 3 bases and J by 3 bases, 5 bases remained unmatched. Germline CDR1 is MNHNY and CDR2 is SVGAGI (reference sequence). This CDR3 is built from 15 residues. The CDR3 spells CASSYLAGGYNEQFF. In nucleotides, the CDR3 is TGTGCCAGCAGTTATCTGGCAGGGGGCTACAATGAGCAGTTCTTC.

A remark on this clone: The same CDR3 is also encoded by other DNA sequences in this sample. The CDR3 region is CASSFTGNTGELFF. The CDR3 DNA reads TGTGCCAGCAGTTTTACAGGGAACACCGGGGAGCTGTTTTTT. This rearrangement joins TRBV28 to TRBJ2-2; possible D gene TRBD1, 5 bases. The germline CDR1 and CDR2 sequences are MDHEN and SYDVKM. CDR3 size: 14 residues. V lost 3 bases, J lost 1 base, and 6 bases lay in between.

The genes are TRBV9 and TRBJ2-6; D not resolved. The V and J ends lost 1 base and 3 bases respectively, with 8 bases between them. CDR1 SGDLS and CDR2 YYNGEE come from the germline V gene. The CDR3 consists of 15 residues. The CDR3, as DNA: TGTGCCAGCAGCGTATCCGGGTATGGGGCCAACGTCCTGACTTTC. Translated, it gives CASSVSGYGANVLTF.

The J gene is TRBJ1-5, the V gene TRBV19, with D unresolved. V gave up 5 bases and J gave up 0 bases, with 14 bases separating them. The germline V gene has CDR1 LNHDA and CDR2 SQIVND (reference sequence). The CDR3 runs to 16 residues. CDR3 in DNA: TGTGCCAGTAGTCCGGGCCCCGAGGCTAGCAATCAGCCCCAGCATTTT. Its protein product is CASSPGPEASNQPQHF.

The chain has TRBV10-3 and TRBJ2-7; possible D gene TRBD1, 5 bases. Looked up from germline, CDR1 is ENHRY and CDR2 is SYGVKD. The CDR3 consists of 16 residues. V was cut by 6 bases and J by 0 bases, with 18 bases left in between. CDR3 nucleotides: TGTGCCATCAGCCCAATGACTGACAGATCCTCCTACGAGCAGTACTTC. This codes for CAISPMTDRSSYEQYF.

This chain links TRBV28 with TRBJ2-1; 15 bases agree with TRBD2. The CDR3 is made up of 15 amino acids. Germline CDR1 and CDR2: MDHEN and SYDVKM. J was trimmed by 10 bases and V by 5 bases; bases with no gene match: 6. The CDR3: CASSPGTSGRQEQFF. The CDR3 DNA reads as TGTGCCAGCAGTCCGGGGACTAGCGGGAGGCAGGAGCAGTTCTTC.

The rearrangement joins TRBV27 to TRBJ1-5, with D uncertain. V lost 2 bases, J lost 7 bases, and 15 bases lay in between. CDR3 length: 15 residues. Germline CDR1 is MNHEY and CDR2 is SMNVEV (reference sequence). The CDR3 coding sequence is TGTGCCAGCAGTTTAAGGGAATCAAACAGCCAGCCCCAGCATTTT. Protein: CASSLRESNSQPQHF.

This clone occurred once. The chain couples TRBV5-4 to TRBJ1-1; 7 bases are a match to TRBD1. Germline assignment: CDR1 SGHNT and CDR2 YYREEE (reference sequence). V shed 3 bases and J 7 bases; nucleotides not matched to a gene: 12. The CDR3 is made up of 15 amino acids. The CDR3 loop is CASSWGGGVPLEAFF. The CDR3 bases are TGTGCCAGCAGCTGGGGAGGGGGCGTCCCTCTTGAAGCTTTCTTT.

This chain uses TRBV11-2 with TRBJ2-7, with no clear D. Germline-derived CDR1 and CDR2 are SGHAT and FQNNGV. CDR3 length equals 15 residues. The germline V and J ends were trimmed by 5 bases and 0 bases, with 14 bases remaining between them. CDR3 in DNA: TGTGCCAGCAGCCCTCTACCACGTAGCTCCTACGAGCAGTACTTC. Its protein product is CASSPLPRSSYEQYF.